The present T cell receptor beta chain was sequenced within a study of post-analysis software for immune sequencing data. The study's findings and limits: Controls significantly exceeded multiple sclerosis patients in normalized Chao1 diversity. Roughly 5 TRBV segments, TRBV5-6, TRBV5-1 and TRBV20-1 among them, were found more frequent in patients than controls.

This clonotype was seen more than once but under ten times. Its cognate antigen is unknown. This may be a read error: a much more frequent sequence differs by one nucleotide. Incorporated into the TCR beta cDNA libraries were unique molecular identifiers, which served to reduce PCR and sequencing biases. TCRdb reprocessed the PCR reads via MiXCR and lists one record per CDR3 protein. This sample has approximately 260,000 distinct CDR3 sequences, with about 40% found just once. The germline V gene encodes CDR1 SGHTA and CDR2 FQGTGA. This CDR3 has 12 amino acids. The source material was blood. The chain joins TRBV7-3 to TRBJ2-5; no clear D. The clonotype originates from a girl aged 10 to 17 with multiple sclerosis. DNA for the CDR3: TGTGCCGGCAGCTTCGACGGAGAGACCCAGTACTTC. It encodes CAGSFDGETQYF.